The 8 T cell receptor beta chains below all came from one sample that was sequenced in a study of blood T cell repertoires in COVID-19. Clones were read by immunoSEQ multiplex PCR, and TCRdb kept only the in-frame ones, dropping some. The table shows roughly 150,000 clones, with roughly nine tenths occurring only once. Sequencing input: peripheral blood. The source is a woman aged 40 to 49 with acute or convalescent COVID-19.

The sample holds a few counts of this clone. J is TRBJ2-3 and V is TRBV7-9, with 8 bases lining up with TRBD2. Germline-derived CDR1 and CDR2 are SEHNR and FQNEAQ (reference sequence). The V and J ends lost 11 bases and 4 bases, in that order; junction bases with no gene match: 8. There are 13 residues in the CDR3. In DNA form, the CDR3 reads TGTGCCTACCACGCGGGGGGATCAGATACGCAGTATTTT. This gives the protein CAYHAGGSDTQYF.

The chain employs TRBV12-5 and TRBJ1-6; perhaps TRBD1 as D (5 bases). In germline, CDR1 is LGHNT, CDR2 FRNRAP. V lost 7 bases to trimming and J lost 6 bases, with 13 bases between them. The length of the CDR3 is 14 residues. The CDR3 nucleotides are TGTGCTAGTGACACCACAGGATTTAATTCACCCCTCCACTTT. Its protein product is CASDTTGFNSPLHF.

The chain carries TRBV5-3 and TRBJ2-7; possible D gene TRBD1, 6 bases. TRBV5-3 is reported as an ORF; its role is uncertain. This CDR3 is 14 amino acids long. V dropped 5 bases and J dropped 2 bases, with 14 bases sitting between them. In nucleotides, the CDR3 is TGTGCCAGAAGAGGGCAGGGGTGGGCCTACGAGCAGTACTTC. As protein: CARRGQGWAYEQYF.

This clone was recorded once. The chain employs TRBV7-2 and TRBJ2-7; TRBD1 agrees at 8 bases. V lost 0 bases and J lost 3; bases outside the gene matches: 4. Germline CDR1 and CDR2: SGHTA and FQGNSA. The CDR3 sequence is 15 residues long. The chain's CDR3 is CASSLAGQVIYEQYF. In DNA form, the CDR3 reads TGTGCCAGCAGCTTAGCGGGACAGGTTATCTACGAGCAGTACTTC.

In this sample, this clone turned up once. J is TRBJ2-3 and V is TRBV7-2; 9 nucleotides match TRBD2. V was pared by 4 bases and J by 4 bases, with 6 bases of the junction left unmatched. The CDR3 is 15 amino acids. The V gene's germline CDR1 is SGHTA and CDR2 FQGNSA. CDR3 protein: CASSSISGSADTQYF. Here the CDR3 DNA reads TGTGCCAGCAGCTCAATTAGCGGGAGTGCAGATACGCAGTATTTT.

V and J are TRBV4-2 and TRBJ1-2; D might be TRBD1 (5 bases). Trimming removed 0 bases from V and 4 bases from J, with 9 bases in between. Germline values: CDR1 LGHNA, CDR2 YNFKEQ. The CDR3 consists of 14 residues. CDR3 residues: CASSQDRVIYGYTF. Written as DNA, the CDR3 is TGTGCCAGCAGCCAAGACAGGGTGATCTATGGCTACACCTTC.

The CDR3 DNA reads as TGTGCCAGCAGTAGGACAGAGCTTAACTATGGCTACACCTTC. Its protein product is CASSRTELNYGYTF. The gene calls are TRBV6-5 and TRBJ1-2; a possible D gene is TRBD1 (6 bases). This CDR3 has 14 residues. From germline, CDR1 is MNHEY and CDR2 SVGAGI. V shed 5 bases and J shed 1 base, with 11 bases lying between them.

This clone was seen just once. V usage is TRBV7-9 and J usage is TRBJ2-7; D unresolved. The CDR3 sequence is 18 residues long. The V and J ends lost 7 bases and 0 bases respectively, with 25 bases between them. CDR1 SEHNR and CDR2 FQNEAQ come from the germline V gene (reference sequence). The CDR3 DNA sequence: TGTGCCAGCAATCCGGGTTACGCCTTCCCTTCCAGCTCCTACGAGCAGTACTTC. This codes for CASNPGYAFPSSSYEQYF.